A single sample is the source of the 9 T cell receptor beta chains below, sequenced in a study of identical twins. TCRdb itself ran the 5' RACE reads through MiXCR, one entry per CDR3 protein. The sample has around 1.7 million distinct CDR3 sequences; around 33% are singletons. Sequencing used cord blood. Receptors originate from a newborn girl in good health.

The chain recombines TRBV7-2 with TRBJ2-1; D uncertain. Germline CDR1 is SGHTA and CDR2 is FQGNSA. CDR3 length equals 11 residues. With 1 base removed from V and 12 bases from J, the gap between germline ends came to 7 bases. CDR3 DNA sequence: TGTGCCAGCAGCTTAGTACCCTCGCAGTTCTTC. The encoded protein is CASSLVPSQFF.

A remark on this clonotype: Relative to the germline gene, one junction end is altered; a read error may explain this. The chain employs TRBV10-3 and TRBJ2-5; D remains unclear. This CDR3 has 15 residues. Germline-derived CDR1 and CDR2 are ENHRY and SYGVKD. The CDR3 DNA follows: TGTGCCAGCAGTTACCCTGACTGGGTACAAGAGACCCAGTACTTC. Its translation is CASSYPDWVQETQYF.

The chain links TRBV3-1 to TRBJ1-6; perhaps TRBD1 as D (5 bases). Trimming cost V 0 bases and J 0 bases, with 9 bases left between them. CDR1 LGHDT and CDR2 YNNKEL come from the germline V gene (reference sequence). This CDR3 contains 17 residues. The chain's CDR3 is CASSQDWGSSYNSPLHF. Here the CDR3 DNA reads TGTGCCAGCAGCCAAGATTGGGGGAGCTCCTATAATTCACCCCTCCACTTT.

Only a few counts were recorded for this clonotype. The chain is built from TRBV2 and TRBJ2-1; 7 nucleotides align to TRBD2. Germline lookup yields CDR1 SNHLY and CDR2 FYNNEI. Germline trimming cut 5 bases from V and 5 bases from J; bases unmatched to any gene: 6. The CDR3 runs to 14 residues. The CDR3 DNA reads as TGTGCCAGCAGTCCCGTTCTAGCGGACAATGAGCAGTTCTTC. Protein: CASSPVLADNEQFF. Drawing the rest from reference TRBV2 and TRBJ2-1, the complete variable domain is EPEVTQTPSHQVTQMGQEVILRCVPISNHLYFYWYRQILGQKVEFLVSFYNNEISEKSEIFDDQFSVERPDGSNFTLKIRSTKLEDSAMYFCASSPVLADNEQFFGPGTRLTVL.

V is TRBV27 and J is TRBJ2-7; D might be TRBD1 (5 bases). V lost 10 bases and J lost 4, with 11 bases in between. This CDR3 is built from 11 residues. CDR1 MNHEY and CDR2 SMNVEV come from the germline V gene (reference sequence). CDR3 region: CAIRRGYEQYF. In DNA, the CDR3 is TGTGCCATCAGAAGGGGTTACGAGCAGTACTTC.

The chain employs TRBV3-1 and TRBJ2-1, with D tentatively TRBD2 (5 bases). The CDR3 loop spans 16 amino acids. V was clipped by 11 bases and J by 8 bases, with 28 bases between them. Germline V gives CDR1 LGHDT, CDR2 YNNKEL (reference sequence). DNA for the CDR3: TGTGCCGGCCTCCAGCCCGGACTCGGCCTTTTCTATGAGCAGTTCTTC. Translating gives CAGLQPGLGLFYEQFF.

The chain has TRBV27 and TRBJ1-6; 8 bases are shared with TRBD1. Germline values: CDR1 MNHEY, CDR2 SMNVEV (reference sequence). The ends lost 3 bases at V and 10 bases at J; junction bases unmatched: 5. This CDR3 contains 14 residues. In nucleotides, the CDR3 is TGTGCCAGCAGTTTTGACAGGGGAAGCTCACCCCTCCACTTT. Its protein is CASSFDRGSSPLHF.

The sample holds one count of this clonotype. V and J are TRBV11-3 and TRBJ1-1; the D gene is possibly TRBD1 (5 bases). V dropped 2 bases and J dropped 10 bases, with 14 bases sitting between them. CDR1 and CDR2 (germline): SGHNT, YENEEA. The CDR3 runs 13 residues. CDR3 nucleotide sequence: TGTGCCAGCAGCTTAACAGGCCGTGAGTCAGCTTTCTTT. Amino acids: CASSLTGRESAFF.

The V and J genes are TRBV9 and TRBJ1-2; 7 nucleotides match TRBD1. V shed 3 bases, J shed 4 bases, and the junction held 3 bases outside the gene matches. The CDR3 sequence is 13 residues long. CDR1 is SGDLS, CDR2 YYNGEE, per germline. Here the CDR3 DNA reads TGTGCCAGCAGCGGACAGGGAACCTATGGCTACACCTTC. Its translation: CASSGQGTYGYTF. Combining the CDR3 with reference TRBV9 and TRBJ1-2 gives the whole variable domain DSGVTQTPKHLITATGQRVTLRCSPRSGDLSVYWYQQSLDQGLQFLIQYYNGEERAKGNILERFSAQQFPDLHSELNLSSLELGDSALYFCASSGQGTYGYTFGSGTRLTVV.